Presented here are 28 T cell receptor beta chains from one specimen sequenced in a study of molecular identifiers for immune sequencing clone quantification. Via MiXCR, TCRdb re-called the PCR reads, giving one row per CDR3 protein. Of around 70,000 distinct CDR3 sequences in the sample, about a fifth were seen once. Material for sequencing was naive CD8+ T cells from blood, with Jurkat cell RNA spiked in. Stated subset: FACS-sorted CD8+CD4-CCR7+CD45RA+ naive T cells. The receptors here all came from a human donor in good health. Some libraries in this study had Jurkat cell RNA spiked in.

Ten or more counts support this clonotype. The V gene is TRBV20-1, the J gene TRBJ2-1; 7 nucleotides align to TRBD2. The CDR3 consists of 14 residues. V lost 6 bases and J lost 3; bases outside the gene matches: 8. From germline, CDR1 is DFQATT and CDR2 SNEGSKA (reference sequence). Written as DNA, the CDR3 is TGCAGTGCATCGTTGAGCGGGATCTACAATGAGCAGTTCTTC. This sequence encodes CSASLSGIYNEQFF.

This clonotype was found many times. The chain links TRBV27 to TRBJ2-7; 11 bases agree with TRBD2. The germline CDR1 and CDR2 sequences are MNHEY and SMNVEV (reference sequence). V was clipped by 5 bases and J by 2 bases; unmatched bases: 11. The CDR3 runs 17 residues. Written as DNA, the CDR3 is TGTGCCAGCAGTCGTACCCCTCTAGCGGGAGGAACCTACGAGCAGTACTTC. Translated, it gives CASSRTPLAGGTYEQYF.

This clonotype was seen at least ten times. As DNA, the CDR3 is TGTGCCACTACTAGCGGGGCCTACAATGAGCAGTTCTTC. The encoded protein is CATTSGAYNEQFF. The rearrangement uses TRBV6-6 and TRBJ2-1; 10 nucleotides line up with TRBD2. V shed 10 bases, J shed 2 bases, and the junction held 2 bases outside the gene matches. Germline assignment: CDR1 MNHNY and CDR2 SVGAGI (reference sequence). This CDR3 has 13 residues.

This clonotype was counted at least ten times. The gene calls are TRBV30 and TRBJ2-7; D remains unclear. The CDR3 is 12 residues long. Between the trimmed V and J ends, which lost 5 bases and 2 bases, there was a span of 10 bases. The germline gives CDR1 GTSNPN, CDR2 SVGIG (reference sequence). The CDR3 protein is CAWAGPTYEQYF. CDR3 DNA: TGTGCCTGGGCCGGGCCCACCTACGAGCAGTACTTC.

With regard to this clonotype: A much larger clone differs from this one at a single base, so this may be a read error. The CDR3 spells CASSYRRVSAKNIQHF. The CDR3 bases are TGTGCCAGCAGTTACCGGAGGGTCTCTGCCAAAAACATTCAGCACTTC. The chain employs TRBV27 and TRBJ2-4; tentatively, D is TRBD2 (6 bases). From germline, CDR1 is MNHEY and CDR2 SMNVEV (reference sequence). CDR3 length: 16 residues.

The chain employs TRBV10-3 and TRBJ2-1; D assignment may be TRBD1 or TRBD2 (5 bases each). Germline CDR1 reads ENHRY; CDR2 reads SYGVKD. This CDR3 is 17 amino acids long. The V end was cut by 2 bases, the J end by 7 bases, with 21 bases between. The CDR3 protein is CAISEPQGENFVNEQFF. The CDR3 coding sequence is TGTGCCATCAGTGAGCCCCAAGGGGAGAATTTCGTGAATGAGCAGTTCTTC.

The chain links TRBV12-5 to TRBJ1-5; D remains unclear. The CDR3 runs 12 residues. Trimming removed 6 bases from V and 0 bases from J, with 3 bases in between. From germline, CDR1 is LGHNT and CDR2 FRNRAP. Written as DNA, the CDR3 is TGTGCTAGTGGATATAGCAATCAGCCCCAGCATTTT. Translation gives CASGYSNQPQHF.

This clonotype appeared a few times. This may stem from a read error, because a much larger clone lies one nucleotide away. The genes are TRBV4-1 and TRBJ2-5; D may be TRBD1 or TRBD2 (5 bases each). Trimming took 7 bases from V and 1 from J, leaving 16 bases between them. The V gene's germline CDR1 is MGHRA and CDR2 YSYEKL. This CDR3 region has 15 residues. The CDR3 is CASNLSPGPQETQYF. The CDR3 nucleotides read TGCGCCAGCAACCTATCACCGGGACCCCAAGAGACCCAGTACTTC.

The chain uses TRBV19 and TRBJ2-1; 12 nucleotides line up with TRBD2. Germline CDR1 and CDR2: LNHDA and SQIVND (reference sequence). V lost 4 bases and J lost 10; bases outside the gene matches: 8. The CDR3 is 15 residues long. The CDR3: CASSTRLAGVSEQFF. CDR3 DNA: TGTGCCAGTAGTACCAGACTAGCGGGAGTAAGCGAGCAGTTCTTC.

This chain connects TRBV1 to TRBJ2-1; the table calls TRBD1, which could not be checked here. TRBV1 is labeled a pseudogene. There are 18 residues in the CDR3. CDR3 loop: CTSSQDYVGGDPESEQFF. CDR3 nucleotide sequence: TGCACCAGCAGCCAAGATTATGTGGGGGGAGACCCGGAGAGTGAGCAGTTCTTC.

This clonotype was seen many times. The V gene is TRBV4-1, the J gene TRBJ1-2, with D possibly matching TRBD1 (5 bases). The germline V gene encodes CDR1 MGHRA and CDR2 YSYEKL. Trimming left V 0 bases short and J 1 base short, with 9 bases between. The CDR3 extends over 15 amino acids. The CDR3 nucleotides read TGCGCCAGCAGCCAAGATCTAGGGGATAACTATGGCTACACCTTC. Its protein is CASSQDLGDNYGYTF.

Notes on this clonotype: Germline and junction disagree at one end, which may indicate a read error. V is TRBV5-1 and J is TRBJ1-1, with TRBD1 matching over 9 bases. This CDR3 contains 17 residues. The V gene's germline CDR1 is SGHRS and CDR2 YFSETQ. The CDR3 coding sequence is TGCGCCAGCAGTTTGCGACCAACAGGGGGCGAAAACACTGAAGCTTCCTTT. This codes for CASSLRPTGGENTEASF.

This clonotype was seen many times. The V gene is TRBV28, the J gene TRBJ2-1; TRBD2 matches 8 bases. The junction had 10 bases not matched to a gene; V was cut back by 3 bases and J by 6 bases. The germline gives CDR1 MDHEN, CDR2 SYDVKM. CDR3 length: 16 amino acids. The CDR3 DNA reads TGTGCCAGCAGTTTTGTGGCGGGAGGAACCTGCAATGAGCAGTTCTTC. This encodes CASSFVAGGTCNEQFF.

The chain links TRBV19 to TRBJ2-7, with D possibly being TRBD2 (5 bases). Trimming removed 5 bases at V and 2 bases at J, with 16 bases between. Germline lookup yields CDR1 LNHDA and CDR2 SQIVND (reference sequence). This CDR3 comprises 15 residues. CDR3 bases: TGTGCCAGTAGTTACGGTCCGGGAACCCCCTACGAGCAGTACTTC. As protein: CASSYGPGTPYEQYF.

This clonotype has at least ten counts. This chain uses TRBV12-3 or TRBV12-4 with TRBJ2-3; weak D call: TRBD2 (5 bases). This CDR3 contains 15 residues. Between the trimmed V and J ends, which lost 1 base and 6 bases, there was a span of 14 bases. The CDR3 here is CASSLEGLGWDTQYF. The CDR3 bases are TGTGCCAGCAGTTTAGAAGGACTCGGTTGGGATACGCAGTATTTT.

This clonotype was counted ten times or more. The V call is TRBV18, the J call TRBJ1-1, with a weak D call TRBD1 (6 bases). This CDR3 has 14 residues. The V and J ends lost 3 bases and 5 bases respectively, with 13 bases between them. Germline-derived CDR1 and CDR2 are KGHSH and LQKENI. The CDR3 bases are TGTGCCAGCTCACCTCGGGGGGCTTCAACTGAAGCTTTCTTT. Its translation: CASSPRGASTEAFF.

This clonotype has only a few counts. The genes are TRBV27 and TRBJ1-2; TRBD1 might be the D (6 bases). Between the trimmed V and J ends, which lost 5 bases and 4 bases, there was a span of 11 bases. The CDR3 runs to 13 residues. Germline CDR1 MNHEY, CDR2 SMNVEV (reference sequence). The CDR3 DNA sequence: TGTGCCAGCAGTAAACAGGGTTTCTATGGCTACACCTTC. It translates to CASSKQGFYGYTF.

As regards this clonotype: A much more abundant neighbour one base away suggests this may be a read error. J is TRBJ2-5 and V is TRBV4-1, with D perhaps TRBD2 (6 bases). Germline-derived CDR1 and CDR2 are MGHRA and YSYEKL. CDR3 length: 14 residues. CDR3 nucleotide sequence: TGCGCCAGCAGCCAAGAGGCCAGGGAGGAGACCCAGTGCTTC. This sequence encodes CASSQEAREETQCF.

This clonotype was observed many times. The chain joins TRBV6-2 or TRBV6-3 to TRBJ2-1, with 11 nucleotides matching TRBD2. Germline trimming cut 5 bases from V and 4 bases from J; bases unmatched to any gene: 7. From germline, CDR1 is MNHEY and CDR2 SVGEGT. The CDR3 totals 16 residues. In nucleotides, the CDR3 is TGTGCCAGCAGTCGAAAGGGACTAGCGGTATACAATGAGCAGTTCTTC. Its translation: CASSRKGLAVYNEQFF.

This clonotype was detected ten times or more. The rearrangement uses TRBV24-1 and TRBJ2-1; 10 positions agree with TRBD1. From germline, CDR1 is KGHDR and CDR2 SFDVKD. This CDR3 has 15 residues. The V and J ends lost 4 bases and 8 bases, in that order; junction bases with no gene match: 7. The CDR3 bases are TGTGCCACCAGTGAGCCGGGACAGGGGCCCTATGAGCAGTTCTTC. Protein product: CATSEPGQGPYEQFF.

The sample holds many counts of this clonotype. The CDR3 loop is CASSQLIGGGNSPLHF. In DNA, the CDR3 is TGCGCCAGCAGCCAGTTGATCGGGGGGGGGAATTCACCCCTCCACTTT. The chain has TRBV4-1 and TRBJ1-6; a possible D gene is TRBD1 (5 bases). The CDR3 spans 16 residues. Germline V gives CDR1 MGHRA, CDR2 YSYEKL. V gave up 3 bases and J gave up 7 bases, with 16 bases separating them.

This clonotype was picked up many times. The J gene is TRBJ2-3, the V gene TRBV7-9; D tentatively fits TRBD1 or TRBD2 (5 bases each). CDR1 and CDR2 (germline): SEHNR, FQNEAQ (reference sequence). V gave up 3 bases and J gave up 7 bases, with 14 bases separating them. The CDR3 length is 14 residues. The CDR3 region has the DNA TGTGCCAGCAGCTTTCCCCGAGGGGCTCATACGCAGTATTTT. Its protein is CASSFPRGAHTQYF.

This clonotype came up many times. V is TRBV7-9 and J is TRBJ2-3; 14 nucleotides line up with TRBD2. CDR1 and CDR2 from the germline V gene are SEHNR and FQNEAQ (reference sequence). This CDR3 has 13 residues. The V gene end was trimmed by 6 bases and the J gene end by 14 bases; junction bases not matched to a gene: 7. CDR3 DNA: TGTGCCAGCAGGGGACTAGCGGGAGTTCAGGTGTATTTT. Translated, it gives CASRGLAGVQVYF.

This clonotype was counted many times. V usage is TRBV4-1 and J usage is TRBJ1-2; 7 bases agree with TRBD1. V lost 1 base to trimming and J lost 4 bases; unmatched junction nucleotides: 6. Germline CDR1 is MGHRA and CDR2 is YSYEKL. The CDR3 spans 15 residues. The CDR3 sequence: CASSQVDTGAYGYTF. CDR3 in DNA: TGCGCCAGCAGCCAAGTGGATACAGGGGCCTATGGCTACACCTTC.

With regard to this clonotype: A clone one base away is much larger, so this may be a read error. This chain uses TRBV24-1 with TRBJ2-3, with D uncertain. CDR3 length: 13 residues. The germline CDR1 and CDR2 sequences are KGHDR and SFDVKD. The V end lost 6 bases, the J end lost 2 bases, and 8 bases lay between the germline ends. The CDR3 loop is CATSNLLTDTQYF. CDR3 in DNA: TGTGCCACCAGTAATCTTCTCACAGATACGCAGTATTTT.

The chain recombines TRBV9 with TRBJ2-1; D is undetermined. Germline V gives CDR1 SGDLS, CDR2 YYNGEE. This CDR3 comprises 15 residues. The V gene lost 0 bases and the J gene lost 2 bases, with 9 bases spanning the gap. As DNA, the CDR3 is TGTGCCAGCAGCGTAGGAAGCGTTACCTACAATGAGCAGTTCTTC. It codes for CASSVGSVTYNEQFF. Complete variable domain (other parts from reference TRBV9 and TRBJ2-1): DSGVTQTPKHLITATGQRVTLRCSPRSGDLSVYWYQQSLDQGLQFLIQYYNGEERAKGNILERFSAQQFPDLHSELNLSSLELGDSALYFCASSVGSVTYNEQFFGPGTRLTVL.

This chain connects TRBV7-9 to TRBJ1-6, with D perhaps TRBD1 (6 bases). The CDR3 runs 17 residues. V gave up 4 bases and J gave up 13 bases, with 26 bases separating them. Germline V gene lookup returns CDR1 SEHNR and CDR2 FQNEAQ (reference sequence). The CDR3 DNA is TGTGCCAGCAGCTCGGCGGGGGGCGCGATAGTGTTTTCCCCCCTCCACTTT. Its protein is CASSSAGGAIVFSPLHF. The full variable domain, in which reference TRBV7-9 and TRBJ1-6 provide the parts outside the CDR3, is DTGVSQNPRHKITKRGQNVTFRCDPISEHNRLYWYRQTLGQGPEFLTYFQNEAQLEKSRLLSDRFSAERPKGSFSTLEIQRTEQGDSAMYLCASSSAGGAIVFSPLHFGNGTRLTVT.

In this sample, this clonotype turned up many times. This chain joins TRBV14 and TRBJ2-3, with D uncertain. The CDR3 runs 13 residues. V was trimmed by 1 base and J by 6 bases, leaving 8 bases between them. Germline loops: CDR1 SGHDN, CDR2 FVKESK. CDR3 loop: CASSQVGSDTQYF. In nucleotides, the CDR3 is TGTGCCAGCAGCCAAGTTGGTTCCGATACGCAGTATTTT.